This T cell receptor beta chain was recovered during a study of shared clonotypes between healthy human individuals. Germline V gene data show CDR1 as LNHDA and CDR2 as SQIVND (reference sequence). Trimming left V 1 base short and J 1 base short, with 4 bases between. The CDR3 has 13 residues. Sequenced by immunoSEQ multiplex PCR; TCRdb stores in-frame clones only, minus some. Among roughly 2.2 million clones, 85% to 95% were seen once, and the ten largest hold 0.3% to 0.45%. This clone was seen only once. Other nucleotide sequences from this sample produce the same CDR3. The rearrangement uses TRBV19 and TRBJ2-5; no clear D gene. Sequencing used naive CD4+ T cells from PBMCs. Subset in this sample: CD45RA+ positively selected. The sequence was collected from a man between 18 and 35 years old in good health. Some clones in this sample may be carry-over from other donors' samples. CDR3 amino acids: CASSIVSQETQYF. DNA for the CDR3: TGTGCCAGTAGTATAGTTTCCCAAGAGACCCAGTACTTC.